The rows below give T cell receptor beta chains drawn from one sample of a study of blood T cell repertoires in COVID-19. Assay used: immunoSEQ multiplex PCR; TCRdb lists only in-frame clones, some missing. The sample includes roughly 110,000 clones, 65% to 85% of them seen just once. Sequencing used peripheral blood. These TCRs come from a man aged 50 to 59 with acute or convalescent COVID-19. Both conserved end residues are part of each CDR3. A D gene is named only where the DNA matches it firmly. Expanded clones get a size class; other rows say once, few or many, or leave the size out.

cdr3_length clone_size j_call v_call d_call cdr3_nt cdr3_aa
15 . TRBJ1-4 TRBV3-1/TRBV3-2 . TGTGCCAGCAGCCAAGGCAGGGTGTATAATGAAAAACTGTTTTTT CASSQGRVYNEKLFF
15 . TRBJ2-5 TRBV6-5 TRBD2 TGTGCCAGCAGGAAGACTAGCGGGGCGCAAGAGACCCAGTACTTC CASRKTSGAQETQYF
18 . TRBJ2-3 TRBV28 TRBD1 TGTGCCAGCAGCCCACGACAGGGGGGAGGGTTCGTTCCAGATACGCAGTATTTT CASSPRQGGGFVPDTQYF
15 . TRBJ2-3 TRBV2 TRBD2 TGTGCCAGCCTTATTGGGGACTATTCCACAGATACGCAGTATTTT CASLIGDYSTDTQYF
17 . TRBJ2-3 TRBV14 TRBD2 TGTGCCAGCAGCCGGTTCAGTAGGACTAGCGGCACAGATACGCAGTATTTT CASSRFSRTSGTDTQYF
15 . TRBJ1-1 TRBV28 . TGTGCCAGCAAACCAGGCGGGGGGGTGAACACTGAAGCTTTCTTT CASKPGGGVNTEAFF
13 . TRBJ2-7 TRBV10-3 . TGTGCCATCAGTGCGACCCAGGGCTACGAGCAGTACTTC CAISATQGYEQYF
12 few TRBJ1-2 TRBV24-1 . TGTGCCACCAGTGATCCCATCTATGGCTACACCTTC CATSDPIYGYTF
17 . TRBJ2-2 TRBV27 TRBD1 TGTGCCAGCAGTTCAAGACAGGGTTTAGTGAACACCGGGGAGCTGTTTTTT CASSSRQGLVNTGELFF
15 . TRBJ1-1 TRBV19 . TGTGCCAGTAGGCCTTTACACCAGGGTAACACTGAAGCTTTCTTT CASRPLHQGNTEAFF
13 . TRBJ2-3 TRBV5-4 . TGTGCCAGCAGCCCAGTGGGCGCAGATACGCAGTATTTT CASSPVGADTQYF
14 . TRBJ1-1 TRBV9 . TGTGCCAGCAGCGTAGACTATGGTAACACTGAAGCTTTCTTT CASSVDYGNTEAFF
13 . TRBJ1-1 TRBV10-3 . TGTGCCAGCCTGGGGAGGATGAACACTGAAGCTTTCTTT CASLGRMNTEAFF
13 . TRBJ2-1 TRBV12-3/TRBV12-4 . TGTGCCAGCACCGGACACGCATTTGGAGAGCAGTTCTTC CASTGHAFGEQFF
17 . TRBJ1-6 TRBV5-6 TRBD1 TGTGCCAGCAGCCAATGGGGGTCCAGGGGGTTGGATTCACCCCTCCACTTT CASSQWGSRGLDSPLHF
15 . TRBJ1-1 TRBV5-6 . TGTGCCAGCAGCTTGGTGGGGGGAATGAACACTGAAGCTTTCTTT CASSLVGGMNTEAFF
13 . TRBJ2-1 TRBV6-5 . TGTGCCAGCAATGTACAGCGGGTCGGGGAGCAGTTCTTC CASNVQRVGEQFF
16 . TRBJ1-5 TRBV5-6 . TGTGCCAGCAGCCCGACACGGGGGGGGAGCAATCAGCCCCAGCATTTT CASSPTRGGSNQPQHF
13 . TRBJ1-1 TRBV27 . TGTGCCAGCAGTTTGAGAGGGAACCCTGAAGCTTTCTTT CASSLRGNPEAFF
15 . TRBJ2-6 TRBV5-1 . TGCGCCAGCAGCTCACAGGGCCCTGGGGCCAACGTCCTGACTTTC CASSSQGPGANVLTF
15 . TRBJ2-5 TRBV5-1 TRBD2 TGCGCCAGCTTCACTAGCGGGGGGGCCGGTAAGACCCAGTACTTC CASFTSGGAGKTQYF
14 . TRBJ2-3 TRBV29-1 . TGCAGCGCCGAATCCGGGACTAGCACAGATACGCAGTATTTT CSAESGTSTDTQYF
15 . TRBJ2-2 TRBV2 . TGTGCCAGCAGTGTGAGTACGGCGAACACCGGGGAGCTGTTTTTT CASSVSTANTGELFF
17 . TRBJ2-2 TRBV11-3 . TGTGCCAGCAGCTTAGAACCCTACGCGATCAACACCGGGGAGCTGTTTTTT CASSLEPYAINTGELFF
15 . TRBJ1-3 TRBV28 . TGTGCCAGCAGTCCCGGGACATCCCTAGGAAACACCATATATTTT CASSPGTSLGNTIYF
13 . TRBJ1-1 TRBV7-7 . TGTGCCAGCAGCTTCAGGGAGGACACTGAAGCTTTCTTT CASSFREDTEAFF
14 once TRBJ1-1 TRBV5-6 . TGTGCCAGCAGCGCCGGACACCTGAACACTGAAGCTTTCTTT CASSAGHLNTEAFF
12 . TRBJ2-1 TRBV28 . TGTGCCAGCTTCTCCCCCTACAATGAGCAGTTCTTC CASFSPYNEQFF
16 few TRBJ1-4 TRBV9 . TGTGCCAGCAGCGTAGGTCCACTCACAACTAATGAAAAACTGTTTTTT CASSVGPLTTNEKLFF
13 . TRBJ2-1 TRBV7-2 TRBD1 TGTGCCAGCAGCTGGGGGACAGCACGGGAGCAGTTCTTC CASSWGTAREQFF
14 . TRBJ1-2 TRBV13 TRBD1 TGTGCCAGCAGCACGACAGGGGGCGGCTATGGCTACACCTTC CASSTTGGGYGYTF
15 . TRBJ1-3 TRBV4-1 TRBD1 TGCGCCAGCAGCCACAACGACAGGGCCGGAAACACCATATATTTT CASSHNDRAGNTIYF
13 few TRBJ1-3 TRBV5-8 . TGTGCCAGCAGCTTCAGATCCGGAAACACCATATATTTT CASSFRSGNTIYF
17 . TRBJ2-3 TRBV19 TRBD2 TGTGCCAGCAGAGCGGGGGGAAATCGATTAAGCACAGATACGCAGTATTTT CASRAGGNRLSTDTQYF
15 . TRBJ1-3 TRBV30 . TGTGCCTGGAGTCTTCGGACAGTCTCTGGAAACACCATATATTTT CAWSLRTVSGNTIYF
13 once TRBJ1-1 TRBV10-2 . TGCGCCAGCATTCACAAAATGAACACTGAAGCTTTCTTT CASIHKMNTEAFF
15 . TRBJ1-5 TRBV5-1 TRBD1 TGCGCCAGCAGCTTGGGGGACAGGGGCAATCAGCCCCAGCATTTT CASSLGDRGNQPQHF
15 . TRBJ1-1 TRBV2 . TGTGCCAGCAGTGACGATGGAGGGTCGAGGACTGAAGCTTTCTTT CASSDDGGSRTEAFF
15 . TRBJ2-7 TRBV7-3 . TGTGCCAGCAGCTTAGGGTCTTCTAGCTCCTACGAGCAGTACTTC CASSLGSSSSYEQYF
15 . TRBJ1-4 TRBV5-1 TRBD1 TGCGCCAGCAGCCCTCAGGGGGCGGTTGGTGAAAAACTGTTTTTT CASSPQGAVGEKLFF
17 . TRBJ2-2 TRBV14 . TGTGCCAGCAGCCAATCGGTATCGGGGGTTCACACCGGGGAGCTGTTTTTT CASSQSVSGVHTGELFF
16 once TRBJ2-7 TRBV5-1 TRBD1 TGCGCCAGCAGCTTCACCGGGACAGGGGGCTTGTACGAGCAGTACTTC CASSFTGTGGLYEQYF
15 . TRBJ1-4 TRBV18 . TGTGCCAGCTCACCATGGGGGGAAAGTAATGAAAAACTGTTTTTT CASSPWGESNEKLFF
15 . TRBJ1-2 TRBV5-1 . TGCGCCAGCAGTCCCGGGGACATCCGTAACTATGGCTACACCTTC CASSPGDIRNYGYTF
13 . TRBJ2-6 TRBV10-2 . TGCGCCAGCAAGACAACTGGGGCCAACGTCCTGACTTTC CASKTTGANVLTF
15 . TRBJ2-4 TRBV2 . TGTGCCAGCAGTGAATCCAGCGTAGCCAAAAACATTCAGTACTTC CASSESSVAKNIQYF
14 . TRBJ1-1 TRBV9 TRBD1 TGTGCCAGCAGCGTCCAGGGGGCGAACACTGAAGCTTTCTTT CASSVQGANTEAFF
12 . TRBJ2-3 TRBV7-3 TRBD1 TGTGCCAGCAGCCTCGACAGGGCGACGCAGTATTTT CASSLDRATQYF
13 . TRBJ1-1 TRBV28 . TGTGCCAGCAGTGGCTTCAGGAACACTGAAGCTTTCTTT CASSGFRNTEAFF
15 . TRBJ2-2 TRBV19 TRBD1 TGTGCCAGTAGACGGACAGGGGCAGGCACCGGGGAGCTGTTTTTT CASRRTGAGTGELFF
13 . TRBJ1-5 TRBV4-1 . TGCGCCAGCAGCCAACGGGAGAATCAGCCCCAGCATTTT CASSQRENQPQHF
16 . TRBJ1-2 TRBV14 . TGTGCCAGCAGCCAAGGTCGGCTAAAGCGGGGATATGGCTACACCTTC CASSQGRLKRGYGYTF
15 . TRBJ1-3 TRBV5-5 TRBD1 TGTGCCAGCACTTTACAGGGGGCGCCTGGAAACACCATATATTTT CASTLQGAPGNTIYF
17 . TRBJ1-1 TRBV2 . TGTGCCAGCAGTGGGAGGTGGGCAGGGGACATGAACACTGAAGCTTTCTTT CASSGRWAGDMNTEAFF
15 . TRBJ1-3 TRBV5-4 TRBD1 TGTGCCAGCAGCTTGGGACAGGGAACAGGAAACACCATATATTTT CASSLGQGTGNTIYF